Shown below are 19 T cell receptor beta chains from a single sample sequenced in a study of T cell responses to AZD1222 COVID-19 vaccine. TCRdb's copy holds only in-frame clones and misses some; the assay was immunoSEQ multiplex PCR. The table records about 260,000 clones, roughly 93% of them present only once. The sample was peripheral blood, taken on day 0 of AZD1222 vaccination. The receptors stem from an adult in good health.

The rearrangement links TRBV28 to TRBJ2-1; D is perhaps TRBD2 (5 bases). Trimming took 6 bases from V and 7 from J, leaving 13 bases between them. The CDR3 has 13 amino acids. In germline, CDR1 is MDHEN, CDR2 SYDVKM. The CDR3 DNA reads as TGTGCCAGCAGGAGGGCCTTCAGTAATGAGCAGTTCTTC. This codes for CASRRAFSNEQFF. The full variable domain, in which reference TRBV28 and TRBJ2-1 provide the parts outside the CDR3, is DVKVTQSSRYLVKRTGEKVFLECVQDMDHENMFWYRQDPGLGLRLIYFSYDVKMKEKGDIPEGYSVSREKKERFSLILESASTNQTSMYLCASRRAFSNEQFFGPGTRLTVL.

The chain links TRBV28 to TRBJ1-1, with a tentative D call TRBD1 (5 bases). In germline, CDR1 is MDHEN, CDR2 SYDVKM. V was shortened by 2 bases and J by 4 bases, with 11 bases between the two germline ends. The CDR3 spans 14 residues. This CDR3 reads CASSLDQTGTEAFF. The CDR3, as DNA: TGTGCCAGCAGTTTAGACCAAACAGGCACTGAAGCTTTCTTT.

This clone was picked up a small number of times. The genes are TRBV4-1 and TRBJ2-1; D call uncertain. The CDR3 is made up of 14 amino acids. CDR1 and CDR2 (germline): MGHRA, YSYEKL. With 3 bases removed from V and 8 bases from J, the gap between germline ends came to 14 bases. The CDR3 region has the DNA TGCGCCAGCAGCCAGGCCGGCTTACGGTATGAGCAGTTCTTC. This translates into CASSQAGLRYEQFF.

V and J are TRBV2 and TRBJ2-4; 7 nucleotides match TRBD1. Germline lookup yields CDR1 SNHLY and CDR2 FYNNEI. This CDR3 spans 15 amino acids. With V trimmed by 3 bases and J by 8 bases, 10 bases remained unmatched. The CDR3 loop is CASSDTRGYGDIQYF. CDR3 nucleotides: TGTGCCAGCAGTGATACCAGGGGGTATGGGGACATTCAGTACTTC.

The V call is TRBV5-6, the J call TRBJ2-4; 9 nucleotides agree with TRBD2. The germline gives CDR1 SGHDT, CDR2 YYEEEE. This CDR3 is 17 amino acids long. Unmatched junction bases numbered 7, after V lost 0 bases and J lost 3 bases. The CDR3 spells CASSLGIAGEGKNIQYF. The CDR3 nucleotides read TGTGCCAGCAGCTTGGGTATAGCGGGAGAGGGCAAAAACATTCAGTACTTC.

The chain carries TRBV3-1 (or the pseudogene TRBV3-2) and TRBJ1-1; the D is unclear. Germline V gene data show CDR1 as LGHDT and CDR2 as YNNKEL (reference sequence). V lost 4 bases and J lost 1, with 10 bases in between. The CDR3 contains 14 residues. The CDR3 protein is CASSRVDKNTEAFF. CDR3 in DNA: TGTGCCAGCAGCCGTGTGGATAAGAACACTGAAGCTTTCTTT.

The V gene is TRBV20-1, the J gene TRBJ2-7, with 8 bases matching TRBD2. Per the germline V gene, CDR1 is DFQATT and CDR2 is SNEGSKA (reference sequence). The CDR3 runs 15 residues. Trimming removed 3 bases from V and 5 bases from J; junction bases left unmatched: 12. The CDR3 protein is CSASQAGTRFHEQYF. DNA of the CDR3: TGCAGTGCTAGTCAGGCCGGGACTAGATTCCACGAGCAGTACTTC.

Details on this clone: In the same sample, other DNA sequences code for this CDR3. The chain is built from TRBV18 and TRBJ1-1; TRBD1 agrees at 7 bases. The CDR3 has 13 residues. Germline V gene sequence: CDR1 KGHSH, CDR2 LQKENI. V was clipped by 6 bases and J by 5 bases; unmatched bases: 6. The CDR3 protein is CASSPTGETEAFF. CDR3 bases: TGTGCCAGCTCTCCAACAGGGGAAACTGAAGCTTTCTTT.

The rearrangement uses TRBV5-1 and TRBJ2-7, with D tentatively TRBD1 (6 bases). The germline V gene has CDR1 SGHRS and CDR2 YFSETQ. Trimming pared 4 bases from V and 6 bases from J, leaving 17 bases between. This CDR3 has 14 residues. The CDR3 region has the DNA TGCGCCAGCAGCCAGTCTACACAGGGTGGCGAGCAGTACTTC. It translates to CASSQSTQGGEQYF.

The rearrangement joins TRBV4-1 to TRBJ1-3; 7 bases fit TRBD1. V gave up 4 bases and J gave up 3 bases; unmatched junction bases: 12. The CDR3 runs 17 residues. Germline lookup yields CDR1 MGHRA and CDR2 YSYEKL. This CDR3 reads CASSLGFQGDGGNTIYF. Here the CDR3 DNA reads TGCGCCAGCAGCCTCGGGTTCCAGGGGGATGGTGGAAACACCATATATTTT.

The chain links TRBV12-3 or TRBV12-4 to TRBJ1-1, with D maybe TRBD1 (5 bases). The CDR3 has 12 amino acids. Trimming stripped 10 bases from V and 7 bases from J, with 16 bases between. CDR3 nucleotides: TGTGCCAACCGCAGGGCAGAGGGTGAAGCTTTCTTT. Its translation: CANRRAEGEAFF.

This chain uses TRBV29-1 with TRBJ1-2, with TRBD1 as a possible D gene (6 bases). The germline V and J ends were trimmed by 3 bases and 4 bases, with 9 bases remaining between them. In germline, CDR1 is SQVTM, CDR2 ANQGSEA. The CDR3 runs 12 residues. The DNA for the CDR3 is TGCAGCGTTGATACAGGGCCCTATGGCTACACCTTC. Protein product: CSVDTGPYGYTF.

The rearrangement joins TRBV28 to TRBJ2-7, with TRBD2 identical over 9 bases. The V gene end was trimmed by 4 bases and the J gene end by 1 base; junction bases not matched to a gene: 8. The CDR3 loop spans 16 amino acids. Germline assignment: CDR1 MDHEN and CDR2 SYDVKM. The CDR3 nucleotides are TGTGCCAGCAGTTACCCCCTAGCGGGACGGTCCTACGAGCAGTACTTC. This encodes CASSYPLAGRSYEQYF.

The J gene is TRBJ1-1, the V gene TRBV3-1 (or the pseudogene TRBV3-2); no clear D. Germline CDR1 LGHDT, CDR2 YNNKEL (reference sequence). The CDR3 length is 14 residues. V lost 5 bases and J 1 base, leaving 11 bases between the germline ends. The CDR3 DNA reads TGTGCCAGCAGCTCTGGACGGACGAACACTGAAGCTTTCTTT. Translated: CASSSGRTNTEAFF.

This sequence joins TRBV6-5 and TRBJ1-6; 9 bases align to TRBD1. CDR1 MNHEY and CDR2 SVGAGI come from the germline V gene. Losses at the gene ends were 5 bases for V and 8 bases for J; bases not matched to a gene: 4. CDR3 size: 14 residues. The chain's CDR3 is CASSPRDRDSPLHF. For the CDR3, the DNA is TGTGCCAGCAGTCCCCGGGACAGGGATTCACCCCTCCACTTT.

The chain couples TRBV29-1 to TRBJ2-1; no reliable D call. The CDR3 extends over 10 amino acids. The V end lost 4 bases, the J end lost 5 bases, and 3 bases lay between the germline ends. The germline V gene encodes CDR1 SQVTM and CDR2 ANQGSEA. In DNA form, the CDR3 reads TGCAGCGTTGGCAACAATGAGCAGTTCTTC. As protein: CSVGNNEQFF.

This chain connects TRBV6-5 to TRBJ2-7; D remains unclear. This CDR3 spans 12 amino acids. V was cut by 6 bases and J by 0 bases, with 6 bases left in between. Per germline, CDR1 MNHEY and CDR2 SVGAGI. DNA for the CDR3: TGTGCCAGCAGGCCCCCCTCCTACGAGCAGTACTTC. This sequence encodes CASRPPSYEQYF.

The CDR3 bases are TGTGCCAGCAGCAGTAGAGGGGGCCTGGACACTGAAGCTTTCTTT. Amino acids: CASSSRGGLDTEAFF. The chain joins TRBV7-8 to TRBJ1-1; 7 bases fit TRBD1. Germline V gene sequence: CDR1 SGHVS, CDR2 FQNEAQ. V gave up 5 bases and J gave up 3 bases; unmatched junction bases: 9. The CDR3 is 15 residues long.

To note about this clone: This same CDR3 is encoded by further DNA sequences in the sample. The chain is built from TRBV3-1 (or the pseudogene TRBV3-2) and TRBJ2-6, with D possibly being TRBD2 (6 bases). Germline lookup yields CDR1 LGHDT and CDR2 YNNKEL (reference sequence). V shed 1 base and J shed 2 bases, with 6 bases lying between them. The CDR3 consists of 15 residues. In DNA form, the CDR3 reads TGTGCCAGCAGCCAAGCGGGAGCTGGGGCCAACGTCCTGACTTTC. Amino acid sequence: CASSQAGAGANVLTF.